The T cell receptor beta chain described here comes from a study of T cell responses to AZD1222 COVID-19 vaccine. Study-wide points: Of spike-specific TCRs, nearly half reportedly target regions left unmutated in variants. An increase in Spike-specific TCR breadth and depth was observed after two AZD1222 doses. Just a handful of AZD1222 recipients tested seropositive at baseline.

Trimming took off 4 bases at V and 1 base at J, with 10 bases between the two ends. The CDR3 covers 14 residues. The germline V gene encodes CDR1 SQVTM and CDR2 ANQGSEA. Only in-frame clones appear in the TCRdb table, and some are missing; sequencing was by immunoSEQ multiplex PCR. The sample includes about 70,000 clones, around 84% of them seen just once. On this clone: The antigen is undetermined.

The sequenced sample was peripheral blood, obtained on day 0 of AZD1222 vaccination. The gene calls are TRBV29-1 and TRBJ2-2; D remains ambiguous. The clonotype originates from an adult in good health. CDR3 sequence (DNA): TGCAGCGTTGTCTTAAGGGTGAACACCGGGGAGCTGTTTTTT. It translates to CSVVLRVNTGELFF.